The 15 T cell receptor beta chains below all came from one sample that was sequenced in a study of T cell responses to AZD1222 COVID-19 vaccine. TCRdb keeps only in-frame clones here, not all; method: immunoSEQ multiplex PCR. The repertoire holds around 160,000 clones, with 82% as singletons. The specimen was peripheral blood, collected on day 0 of MenACWY control vaccination. These TCRs come from an adult in good health.

This sequence joins TRBV10-3 and TRBJ1-1; D is perhaps TRBD1 (5 bases). This CDR3 region has 12 residues. Looked up from germline, CDR1 is ENHRY and CDR2 is SYGVKD. Trimming stripped 4 bases from V and 3 bases from J, with 6 bases between. This chain's CDR3 is CAISAGDTEAFF. CDR3 nucleotides: TGTGCCATCAGTGCGGGGGACACTGAAGCTTTCTTT.

This chain links TRBV27 with TRBJ1-5; D uncertain. This CDR3 has 16 amino acids. V was cut by 6 bases and J by 0 bases, with 15 bases left in between. Germline loops: CDR1 MNHEY, CDR2 SMNVEV (reference sequence). This CDR3 is CASSGTSTYSNQPQHF. The CDR3 nucleotides read TGTGCCAGCAGCGGCACAAGTACATATAGCAATCAGCCCCAGCATTTT.

The chain couples TRBV19 to TRBJ1-5; D might be TRBD1 (5 bases). V lost 2 bases and J lost 3, with 8 bases in between. The CDR3 spans 14 residues. Germline V CDR1 and CDR2: LNHDA, SQIVND (reference sequence). CDR3 loop: CASSIRDPNQPQHF. In DNA form, the CDR3 reads TGTGCCAGTAGTATAAGGGACCCCAATCAGCCCCAGCATTTT.

V and J are TRBV3-1 (or the pseudogene TRBV3-2) and TRBJ1-5; tentatively, D is TRBD1 (6 bases). Germline CDR1 and CDR2: LGHDT and YNNKEL (reference sequence). V lost 3 bases, J lost 3 bases, and 9 bases lay in between. The CDR3 runs to 14 residues. CDR3 in amino acids: CASSHTGYNQPQHF. The CDR3 DNA reads TGTGCCAGCAGCCACACAGGGTACAATCAGCCCCAGCATTTT.

The chain has TRBV18 and TRBJ1-1; 10 bases are a match to TRBD1. The CDR3 is 16 residues long. After removal of 2 bases from V and 1 base from J, the junction contained 4 bases not matched to a gene. Germline V gives CDR1 KGHSH, CDR2 LQKENI. This CDR3 reads CASSPWGQGWNTEAFF. The CDR3, as DNA: TGTGCCAGCTCACCATGGGGACAGGGGTGGAACACTGAAGCTTTCTTT.

The CDR3 loop reads CASSAPYGAPGNQPQHF. DNA for the CDR3: TGTGCCAGCAGTGCCCCTTATGGGGCCCCCGGCAATCAGCCCCAGCATTTT. The rearrangement links TRBV2 to TRBJ1-5; a possible D gene is TRBD1 (5 bases). Germline loops: CDR1 SNHLY, CDR2 FYNNEI. This CDR3 contains 17 residues. V lost 4 bases and J 2 bases, leaving 18 bases between the germline ends.

V is TRBV29-1 and J is TRBJ1-2; 10 bases match TRBD1. CDR3 length equals 15 residues. The V gene's germline CDR1 is SQVTM and CDR2 ANQGSEA. J lost 5 bases, V lost 0 bases, and 6 bases had no gene match. DNA of the CDR3: TGCAGCGTTGAAGATGTTGGGACAGGGGCTTATGGCTACACCTTC. This sequence encodes CSVEDVGTGAYGYTF.

J is TRBJ1-1 and V is TRBV6-6, with D perhaps TRBD1 (5 bases). CDR3 length: 12 residues. Germline assignment: CDR1 MNHNY and CDR2 SVGAGI (reference sequence). Deletions cut 6 bases from V and 5 bases from J, with 10 bases between. For the CDR3, the DNA is TGTGCCAGCAGCAAACAGGTGACTGAAGCTTTCTTT. Its protein is CASSKQVTEAFF.

A word on this clone: The junction and the germline gene differ at one end; a read error may be behind it. The chain is built from TRBV7-8 and TRBJ1-2; 8 nucleotides agree with TRBD1. This CDR3 is built from 17 residues. Germline-derived CDR1 and CDR2 are SGHVS and FQNEAQ. CDR3 region: CASILKPGTGLNYGYTF. The CDR3 DNA is TGTGCCAGCATCTTAAAACCAGGGACAGGACTTAACTATGGCTACACCTTC.

V and J are TRBV4-1 and TRBJ1-2, with no clear D. This CDR3 contains 16 residues. The germline V gene encodes CDR1 MGHRA and CDR2 YSYEKL. Trimming removed 0 bases from V and 4 bases from J, with 15 bases in between. CDR3 amino acids: CASSQERSDFFYGYTF. CDR3 coding DNA: TGCGCCAGCAGCCAAGAGAGGTCGGATTTTTTCTATGGCTACACCTTC.

The V gene is TRBV25-1, the J gene TRBJ1-2; possibly TRBD1 for D (5 bases). In germline, CDR1 is MGHDK, CDR2 SYGVNS. Trimming took 3 bases from V and 4 from J, leaving 15 bases between them. This CDR3 is built from 15 residues. CDR3 sequence reads: CASSDPAGTAYGYTF. The CDR3 DNA reads TGTGCCAGCAGTGATCCCGCGGGGACTGCCTATGGCTACACCTTC.

The chain combines TRBV2 with TRBJ1-2, with TRBD1 identical over 7 bases. Germline trimming cut 6 bases from V and 0 bases from J; bases unmatched to any gene: 4. The CDR3 runs to 14 residues. Germline CDR1 SNHLY, CDR2 FYNNEI. In DNA form, the CDR3 reads TGTGCCAGCAGCGAGACAGGGTCTAACTATGGCTACACCTTC. Its protein product is CASSETGSNYGYTF.

J is TRBJ2-5 and V is TRBV4-1; TRBD2 aligns across 10 bases. CDR1 and CDR2 (germline): MGHRA, YSYEKL. This CDR3 has 16 residues. With V trimmed by 1 base and J by 4 bases, 6 bases remained unmatched. CDR3 DNA: TGCGCCAGCAGCCAAGTTCAGCGGGGGGGCGGAGAGACCCAGTACTTC. This sequence encodes CASSQVQRGGGETQYF.

V gene TRBV5-6 combines with J gene TRBJ2-3, with 8 bases aligning to TRBD1. Germline assignment: CDR1 SGHDT and CDR2 YYEEEE. The CDR3 has 15 amino acids. V was pared by 5 bases and J by 5 bases, with 10 bases of the junction left unmatched. This chain's CDR3 is CASRLRQGTIDTQYF. CDR3 DNA sequence: TGTGCCAGCAGACTCCGACAGGGGACCATAGATACGCAGTATTTT.

V gene TRBV7-2 combines with J gene TRBJ2-1; D may be TRBD1 (6 bases). The CDR3 totals 16 residues. Germline assignment: CDR1 SGHTA and CDR2 FQGNSA. V dropped 0 bases and J dropped 5 bases, with 14 bases sitting between them. CDR3 loop: CASSLASGAPDNEQFF. In DNA, the CDR3 is TGTGCCAGCAGCTTAGCTTCAGGGGCCCCAGACAATGAGCAGTTCTTC.